These T cell receptor beta chains were read from a single sample in a study of T cell changes during pregnancy in multiple sclerosis. TCRdb's table, derived via immunoSEQ multiplex PCR, lists solely in-frame clones and lacks some. The repertoire holds roughly 32,000 clones, with more than 90% as singletons. The specimen was CD4+ T cells from peripheral blood mononuclear cells, collected in the second trimester of pregnancy. Receptors were obtained from a female donor in good health, enrolled as a control in a pregnancy study. Each CDR3 is given with its conserved first and last residue. D genes are given only for firm matches. Expanded clones get a size class; other rows say once, few or many, or leave the size out.

d_call	clone_size	v_call	j_call	cdr3_length	cdr3_aa	cdr3_nt
TRBD2	once	TRBV9	TRBJ2-7	15	CASSIGTSGSYEQYF	TGTGCCAGCAGCATAGGGACTAGCGGATCCTACGAGCAGTACTTC
-	-	TRBV6-5	TRBJ1-5	13	CASRSRQVQPQHF	TGTGCCAGCAGATCCCGACAGGTACAGCCCCAGCATTTT
-	-	TRBV6-6	TRBJ2-7	15	CASSSRDSLYYEQYF	TGTGCCAGCAGTTCCAGAGACAGTCTCTACTACGAGCAGTACTTC
-	-	TRBV10-3	TRBJ1-3	13	CAVQANSGNTIYF	TGTGCCGTACAGGCTAACTCTGGAAACACCATATATTTT
-	-	TRBV14	TRBJ2-7	14	CASSQGSISYEQYF	TGTGCCAGCAGCCAAGGCAGTATATCCTACGAGCAGTACTTC
TRBD2	-	TRBV4-1	TRBJ2-3	17	CASSQGGPGLLTDTQYF	TGCGCCAGCAGCCAAGGGGGCCCGGGACTACTCACAGATACGCAGTATTTT
TRBD1	-	TRBV16	TRBJ1-2	16	CASSPTTTGGTNGYTF	TGTGCCAGCAGCCCAACAACGACAGGGGGGACGAATGGCTACACCTTC
-	-	TRBV18	TRBJ1-1	12	CASSPKNTEAFF	TGTGCCAGCTCACCCAAGAACACTGAAGCTTTCTTT
-	-	TRBV19	TRBJ1-2	12	CASTGASYGYTF	TGTGCCAGTACTGGGGCCTCCTATGGCTACACCTTC
-	-	TRBV5-5	TRBJ1-2	14	CASSQGRVAYGYTF	TGTGCCAGCAGCCAGGGAAGGGTGGCCTATGGCTACACCTTC
-	-	TRBV6-5	TRBJ2-7	13	CASTGALGGEQYF	TGTGCCAGCACCGGGGCCCTGGGGGGCGAGCAGTACTTC
-	-	TRBV30	TRBJ1-4	13	CAWSGQVAEKLFF	TGTGCCTGGAGTGGTCAGGTGGCTGAAAAACTGTTTTTT
TRBD1	once	TRBV7-9	TRBJ1-4	16	CASTLFAGQGNEKLFF	TGTGCCAGCACCTTATTCGCGGGACAGGGTAATGAAAAACTGTTTTTT
-	-	TRBV19	TRBJ1-1	11	CASSIQGEAFF	TGTGCCAGTAGTATACAGGGTGAAGCTTTCTTT
-	-	TRBV30	TRBJ1-2	14	CAWSVSHRYYGYTF	TGTGCCTGGAGTGTTTCTCACAGGTACTATGGCTACACCTTC
TRBD2	-	TRBV9	TRBJ2-7	15	CASSLGGGLSYEQYF	TGTGCCAGCAGCCTTGGGGGGGGACTTTCCTACGAGCAGTACTTC
-	-	TRBV19	TRBJ1-1	13	CASSIQRRTEAFF	TGTGCCAGTAGTATTCAGAGGAGAACTGAAGCTTTCTTT
TRBD2	-	TRBV5-3	TRBJ2-7	19	CARSASTGGLLAGGPEQYF	TGTGCCAGAAGCGCCTCGACAGGAGGGCTACTAGCGGGAGGGCCCGAGCAGTACTTC
-	-	TRBV11-2	TRBJ2-1	14	CASSFNRANNEQFF	TGTGCCAGCAGCTTTAACCGAGCTAACAATGAGCAGTTCTTC
TRBD1	-	TRBV19	TRBJ1-5	15	CASSVRQGWNQPQHF	TGTGCCAGTAGTGTCAGACAGGGTTGGAATCAGCCCCAGCATTTT
-	-	TRBV6-1	TRBJ1-5	14	CASRAGASNQPQHF	TGTGCCAGCAGGGCAGGGGCCAGCAATCAGCCCCAGCATTTT
-	-	TRBV6-1	TRBJ1-1	12	CASIQGNTEAFF	TGTGCCAGCATCCAGGGTAACACTGAAGCTTTCTTT
-	-	TRBV7-6	TRBJ1-1	16	CASSQTGTFLNTEAFF	TGTGCCAGCAGCCAAACCGGGACATTCTTGAACACTGAAGCTTTCTTT
TRBD1	-	TRBV19	TRBJ1-2	15	CASNERQGIGYGYTF	TGTGCCAGTAACGAGCGACAGGGGATTGGCTATGGCTACACCTTC
TRBD1	-	TRBV28	TRBJ1-2	15	CASRIPGQGSYGYTF	TGTGCCAGCAGGATACCGGGACAGGGATCCTATGGCTACACCTTC
TRBD1	once	TRBV7-8	TRBJ2-3	14	CASSSIPGTADQYF	TGTGCCAGCAGCTCCATCCCCGGGACAGCCGATCAGTATTTT
TRBD2	-	TRBV4-1	TRBJ2-2	16	CASSQDPGLVTGELFF	TGCGCCAGCAGCCAAGATCCGGGACTAGTCACCGGGGAGCTGTTTTTT
-	-	TRBV29-1	TRBJ2-7	12	CSGADNSYEQYF	TGCAGCGGGGCGGACAACTCCTACGAGCAGTACTTC
TRBD2	few	TRBV7-9	TRBJ2-5	18	CASSLAKSSGGFQETQYF	TGTGCCAGCAGCTTAGCCAAGTCTAGCGGGGGCTTCCAAGAGACCCAGTACTTC